This T cell receptor (beta chain) was recovered during a study of blood T cell repertoires in COVID-19. Study-level information: Acute and convalescent COVID-19 specimens originated in the United States, Italy and Spain. T cells, B-cell-depleted T cells, or PBMCs provided the cDNA or gDNA that served as material.

Authors' data handling: Reference gene primers were amplified, and this amplification served to estimate nucleated cell counts. The data were produced by immunoSEQ multiplex PCR, yet TCRdb's version contains in-frame clones alone and is incomplete. The DNA was the basis for D and trimming; V, J and clone size are from that table. The sample carries 150,000 or so clones, around 83% recorded once. This clone showed up many times. Per the germline V gene, CDR1 is SNHLY and CDR2 is FYNNEI. Trimming stripped 3 bases from V and 10 bases from J, with 10 bases between. The length of the CDR3 is 13 residues. The chain combines TRBV2 with TRBJ1-6, with D possibly being TRBD1 (6 bases). This receptor was taken from a woman aged 60-75 years with COVID-19, enrolled during active disease. The sample consisted of peripheral blood. CDR3 sequence reads: CASSEARGSPLHF. For the CDR3, the DNA is TGTGCCAGCAGTGAGGCCAGGGGATCACCCCTCCACTTT.